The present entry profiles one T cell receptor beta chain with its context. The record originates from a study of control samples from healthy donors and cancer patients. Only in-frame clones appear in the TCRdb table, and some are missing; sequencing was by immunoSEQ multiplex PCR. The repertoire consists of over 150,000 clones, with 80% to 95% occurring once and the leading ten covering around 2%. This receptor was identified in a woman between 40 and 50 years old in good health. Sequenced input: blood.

The CDR3, as DNA: TGCGCCAGCAGCTTGGAATCGTGGACAGTAGAAGCTTTCTTT. Translated, it gives CASSLESWTVEAFF. The V and J genes are TRBV5-1 and TRBJ1-1; TRBD1 might be the D (6 bases). Germline CDR1 SGHRS, CDR2 YFSETQ. CDR3 length equals 14 residues. The V end lost 0 bases, the J end lost 8 bases, and 14 bases lay between the germline ends.